This T cell receptor beta chain was observed in a study of blood T cell repertoires in COVID-19. Study-level information: Researchers got acute and convalescent COVID-19 samples from the United States, Italy and Spain.

On this clone itself: Other DNA sequences in the sample encode the same CDR3.

Generated by immunoSEQ multiplex PCR, the TCRdb table keeps only in-frame clones and is missing some. The top ten hold 1% of the sample, which has 310,000 or so clones, around 90% seen once. The sequenced material came from peripheral blood. The sequence was obtained from a man aged 50 to 59 with active or convalescent COVID-19.

The CDR3 sequence is CASSVTGGGGELFF. The DNA for the CDR3 is TGTGCCAGTAGTGTCACAGGGGGAGGGGGGGAGCTGTTTTTT. The rearrangement joins TRBV19 to TRBJ2-2; tentative D call: TRBD1 (8 bases). Deletions cut 5 bases from V and 8 bases from J, with 15 bases between. The CDR3 covers 14 residues. CDR1 and CDR2 (germline): LNHDA, SQIVND (reference sequence). The entire variable domain, with the rest obtained from reference TRBV19 and TRBJ2-2, is as follows: DGGITQSPKYLFRKEGQNVTLSCEQNLNHDAMYWYRQDPGQGLRLIYYSQIVNDFQKGDIAEGYSVSREKKESFPLTVTSAQKNPTAFYLCASSVTGGGGELFFGEGSRLTVL.